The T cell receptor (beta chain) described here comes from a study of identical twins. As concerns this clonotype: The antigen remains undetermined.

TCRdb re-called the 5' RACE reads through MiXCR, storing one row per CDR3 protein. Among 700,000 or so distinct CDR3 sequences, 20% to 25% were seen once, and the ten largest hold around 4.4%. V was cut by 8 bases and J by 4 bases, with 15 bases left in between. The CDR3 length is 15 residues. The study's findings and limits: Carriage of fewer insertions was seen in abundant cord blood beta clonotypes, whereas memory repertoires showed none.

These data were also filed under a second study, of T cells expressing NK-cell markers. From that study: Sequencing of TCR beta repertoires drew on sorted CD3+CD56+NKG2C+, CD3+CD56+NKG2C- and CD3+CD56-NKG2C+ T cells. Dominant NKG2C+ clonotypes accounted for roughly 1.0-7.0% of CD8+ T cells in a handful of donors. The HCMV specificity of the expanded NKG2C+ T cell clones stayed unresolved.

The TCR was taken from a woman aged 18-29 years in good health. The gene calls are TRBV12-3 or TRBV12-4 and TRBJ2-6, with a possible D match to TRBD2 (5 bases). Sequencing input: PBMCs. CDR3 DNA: TGTGCCAGCTCCCCGGGAATTCTGGGGGCCAACGTCCTGACTTTC. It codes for CASSPGILGANVLTF.